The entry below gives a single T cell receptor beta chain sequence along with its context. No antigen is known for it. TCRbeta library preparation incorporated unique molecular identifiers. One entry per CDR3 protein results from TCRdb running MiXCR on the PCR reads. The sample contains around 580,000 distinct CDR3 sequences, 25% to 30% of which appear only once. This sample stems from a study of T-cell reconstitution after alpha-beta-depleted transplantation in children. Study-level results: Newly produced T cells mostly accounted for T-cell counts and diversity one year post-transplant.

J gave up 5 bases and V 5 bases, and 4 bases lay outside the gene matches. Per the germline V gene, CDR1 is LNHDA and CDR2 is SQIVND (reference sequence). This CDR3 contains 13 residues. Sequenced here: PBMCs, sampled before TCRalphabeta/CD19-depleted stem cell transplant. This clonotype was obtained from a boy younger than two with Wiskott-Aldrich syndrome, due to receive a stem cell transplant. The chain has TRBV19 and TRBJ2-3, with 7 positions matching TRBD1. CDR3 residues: CASSAGQVDTQYF. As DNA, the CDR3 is TGTGCCAGTAGTGCCGGACAGGTAGATACGCAGTATTTT.